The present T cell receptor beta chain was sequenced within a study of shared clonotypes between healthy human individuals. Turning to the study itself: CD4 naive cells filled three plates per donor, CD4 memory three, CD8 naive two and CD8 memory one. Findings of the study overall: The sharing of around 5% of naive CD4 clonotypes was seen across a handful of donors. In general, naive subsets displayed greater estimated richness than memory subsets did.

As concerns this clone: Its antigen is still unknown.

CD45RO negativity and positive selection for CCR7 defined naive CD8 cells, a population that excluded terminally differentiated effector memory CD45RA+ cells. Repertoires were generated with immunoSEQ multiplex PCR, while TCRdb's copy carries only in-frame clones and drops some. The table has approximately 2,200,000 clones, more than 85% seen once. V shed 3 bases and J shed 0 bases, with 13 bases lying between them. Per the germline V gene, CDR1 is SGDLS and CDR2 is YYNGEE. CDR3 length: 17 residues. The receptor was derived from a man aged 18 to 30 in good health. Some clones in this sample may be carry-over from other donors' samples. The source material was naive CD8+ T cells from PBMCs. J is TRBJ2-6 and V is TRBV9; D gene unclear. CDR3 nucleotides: TGTGCCAGCAGCGGTGGGGATTACCACTCTGGGGCCAACGTCCTGACTTTC. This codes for CASSGGDYHSGANVLTF.